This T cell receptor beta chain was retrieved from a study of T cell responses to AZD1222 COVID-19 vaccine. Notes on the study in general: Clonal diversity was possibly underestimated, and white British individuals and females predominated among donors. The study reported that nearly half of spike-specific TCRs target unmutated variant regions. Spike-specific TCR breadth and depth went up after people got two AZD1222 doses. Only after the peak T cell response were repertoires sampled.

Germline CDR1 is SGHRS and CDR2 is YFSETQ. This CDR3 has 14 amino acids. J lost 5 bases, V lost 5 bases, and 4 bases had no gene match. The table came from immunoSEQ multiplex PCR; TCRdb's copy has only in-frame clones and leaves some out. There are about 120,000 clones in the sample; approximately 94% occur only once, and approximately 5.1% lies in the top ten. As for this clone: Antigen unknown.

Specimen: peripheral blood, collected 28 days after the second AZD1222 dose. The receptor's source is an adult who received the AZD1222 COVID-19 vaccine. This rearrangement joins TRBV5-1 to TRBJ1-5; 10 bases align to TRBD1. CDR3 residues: CASSTGTGDQPQHF. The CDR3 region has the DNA TGCGCCAGCAGTACCGGGACAGGGGATCAGCCCCAGCATTTT.